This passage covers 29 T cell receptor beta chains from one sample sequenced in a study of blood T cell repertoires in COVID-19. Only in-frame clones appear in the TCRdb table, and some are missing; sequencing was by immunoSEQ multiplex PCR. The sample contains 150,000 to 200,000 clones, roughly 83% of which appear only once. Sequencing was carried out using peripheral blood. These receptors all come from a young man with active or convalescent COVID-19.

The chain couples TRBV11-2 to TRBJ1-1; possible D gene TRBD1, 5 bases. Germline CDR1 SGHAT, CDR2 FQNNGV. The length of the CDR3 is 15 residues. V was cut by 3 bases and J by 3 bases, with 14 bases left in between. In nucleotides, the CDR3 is TGTGCCAGCAGCTTGGCTGACAGCCCCTACACTGAAGCTTTCTTT. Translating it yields CASSLADSPYTEAFF.

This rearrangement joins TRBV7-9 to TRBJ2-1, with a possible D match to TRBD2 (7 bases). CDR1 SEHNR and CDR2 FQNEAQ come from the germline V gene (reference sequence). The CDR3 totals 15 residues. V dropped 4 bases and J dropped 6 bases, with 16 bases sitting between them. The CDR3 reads CASSYRERGGNEQFF. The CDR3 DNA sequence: TGTGCCAGCAGCTATCGGGAGAGGGGGGGCAATGAGCAGTTCTTC. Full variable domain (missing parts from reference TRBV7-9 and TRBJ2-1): DTGVSQNPRHKITKRGQNVTFRCDPISEHNRLYWYRQTLGQGPEFLTYFQNEAQLEKSRLLSDRFSAERPKGSFSTLEIQRTEQGDSAMYLCASSYRERGGNEQFFGPGTRLTVL.

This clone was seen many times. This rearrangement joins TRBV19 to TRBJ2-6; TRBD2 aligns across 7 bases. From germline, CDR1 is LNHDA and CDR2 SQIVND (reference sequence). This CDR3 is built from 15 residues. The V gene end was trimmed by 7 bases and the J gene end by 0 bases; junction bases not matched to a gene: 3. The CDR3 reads CASKRDYSGANVLTF. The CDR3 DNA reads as TGTGCCAGTAAGCGGGATTACTCTGGGGCCAACGTCCTGACTTTC.

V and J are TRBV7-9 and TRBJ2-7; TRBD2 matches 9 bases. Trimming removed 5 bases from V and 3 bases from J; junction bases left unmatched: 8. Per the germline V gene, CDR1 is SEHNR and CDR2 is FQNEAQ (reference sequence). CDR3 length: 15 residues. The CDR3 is CASSAETSGVYEQYF. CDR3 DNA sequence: TGTGCCAGCAGCGCCGAGACTAGCGGAGTCTACGAGCAGTACTTC. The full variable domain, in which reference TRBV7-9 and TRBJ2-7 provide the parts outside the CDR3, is DTGVSQNPRHKITKRGQNVTFRCDPISEHNRLYWYRQTLGQGPEFLTYFQNEAQLEKSRLLSDRFSAERPKGSFSTLEIQRTEQGDSAMYLCASSAETSGVYEQYFGPGTRLTVT.

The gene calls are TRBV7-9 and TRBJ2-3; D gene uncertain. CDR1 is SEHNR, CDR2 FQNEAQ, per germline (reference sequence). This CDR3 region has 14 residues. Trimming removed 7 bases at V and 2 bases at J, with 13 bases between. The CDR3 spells CASNTELLTDTQYF. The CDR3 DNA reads TGTGCCAGCAACACCGAACTACTCACAGATACGCAGTATTTT.

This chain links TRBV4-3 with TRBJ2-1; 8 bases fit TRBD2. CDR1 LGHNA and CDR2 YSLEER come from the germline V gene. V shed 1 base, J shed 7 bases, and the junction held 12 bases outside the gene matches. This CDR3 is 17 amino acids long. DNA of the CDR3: TGCGCCAGCAGCCAAGTTTTCACCGGGAGGGCCTGGAATGAGCAGTTCTTC. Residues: CASSQVFTGRAWNEQFF.

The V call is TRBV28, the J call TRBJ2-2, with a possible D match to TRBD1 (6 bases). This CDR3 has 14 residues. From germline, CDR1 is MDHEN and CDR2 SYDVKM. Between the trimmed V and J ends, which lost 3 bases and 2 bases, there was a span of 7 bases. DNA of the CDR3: TGTGCCAGCAGTTTGGGACATAACACCGGGGAGCTGTTTTTT. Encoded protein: CASSLGHNTGELFF.

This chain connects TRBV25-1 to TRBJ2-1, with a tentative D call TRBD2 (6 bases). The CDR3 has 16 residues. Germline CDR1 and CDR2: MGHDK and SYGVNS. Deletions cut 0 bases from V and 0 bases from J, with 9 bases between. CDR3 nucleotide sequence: TGTGCCAGCAGTGAATATATAGCGGCCTCCTACAATGAGCAGTTCTTC. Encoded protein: CASSEYIAASYNEQFF. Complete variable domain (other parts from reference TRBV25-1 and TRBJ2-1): EADIYQTPRYLVIGTGKKITLECSQTMGHDKMYWYQQDPGMELHLIHYSYGVNSTEKGDLSSESTVSRIRTEHFPLTLESARPSHTSQYLCASSEYIAASYNEQFFGPGTRLTVL.

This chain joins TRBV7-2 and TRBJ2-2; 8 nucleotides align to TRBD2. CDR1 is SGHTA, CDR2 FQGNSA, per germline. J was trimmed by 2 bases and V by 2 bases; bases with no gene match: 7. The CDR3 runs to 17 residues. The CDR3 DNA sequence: TGTGCCAGCAGCTTAAGCTGGCGGGAGGCAAACACCGGGGAGCTGTTTTTT. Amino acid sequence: CASSLSWREANTGELFF.

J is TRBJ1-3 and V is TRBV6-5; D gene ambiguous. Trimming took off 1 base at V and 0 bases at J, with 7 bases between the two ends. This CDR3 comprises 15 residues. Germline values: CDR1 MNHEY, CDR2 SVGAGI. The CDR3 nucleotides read TGTGCCAGCAGTTACTTGGCAGGCTCTGGAAACACCATATATTTT. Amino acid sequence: CASSYLAGSGNTIYF.

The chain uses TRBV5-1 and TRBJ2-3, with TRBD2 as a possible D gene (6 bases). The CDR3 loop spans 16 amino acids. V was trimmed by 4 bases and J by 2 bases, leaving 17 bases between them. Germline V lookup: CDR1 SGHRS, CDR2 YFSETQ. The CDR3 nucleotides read TGCGCCAGCAGCCCCGCGGGCCGGGGGAACACAGATACGCAGTATTTT. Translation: CASSPAGRGNTDTQYF. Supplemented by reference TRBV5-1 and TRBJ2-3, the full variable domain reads KAGVTQTPRYLIKTRGQQVTLSCSPISGHRSVSWYQQTPGQGLQFLFEYFSETQRNKGNFPGRFSGRQFSNSRSEMNVSTLELGDSALYLCASSPAGRGNTDTQYFGPGTRLTVL.

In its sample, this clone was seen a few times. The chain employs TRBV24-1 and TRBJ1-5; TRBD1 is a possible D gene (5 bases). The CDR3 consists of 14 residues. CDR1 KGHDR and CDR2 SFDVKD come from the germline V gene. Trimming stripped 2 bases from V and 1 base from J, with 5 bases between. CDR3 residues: CATSDYRSNQPQHF. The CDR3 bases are TGTGCCACCAGTGATTACAGGAGCAATCAGCCCCAGCATTTT.

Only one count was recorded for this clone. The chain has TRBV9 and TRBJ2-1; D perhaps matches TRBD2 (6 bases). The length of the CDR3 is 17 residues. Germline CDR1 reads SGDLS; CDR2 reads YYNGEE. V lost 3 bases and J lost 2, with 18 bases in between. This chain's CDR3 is CASSAEYTSRTYNEQFF. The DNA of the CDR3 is TGTGCCAGCAGCGCAGAGTACACTAGCAGAACCTACAATGAGCAGTTCTTC.

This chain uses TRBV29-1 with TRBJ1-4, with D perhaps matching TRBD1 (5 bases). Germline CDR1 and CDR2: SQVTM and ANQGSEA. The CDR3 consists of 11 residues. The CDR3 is CSGGGPEKLFF. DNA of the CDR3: TGCAGTGGGGGGGGTCCTGAAAAACTGTTTTTT.

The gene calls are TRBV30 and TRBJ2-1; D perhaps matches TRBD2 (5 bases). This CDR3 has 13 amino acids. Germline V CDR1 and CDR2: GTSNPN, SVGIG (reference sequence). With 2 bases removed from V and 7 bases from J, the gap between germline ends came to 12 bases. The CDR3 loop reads CAWSRGMRNEQFF. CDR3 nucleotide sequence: TGTGCCTGGAGTCGGGGTATGAGGAATGAGCAGTTCTTC. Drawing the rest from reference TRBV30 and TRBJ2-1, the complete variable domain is SQTIHQWPATLVQPVGSPLSLECTVEGTSNPNLYWYRQAAGRGLQLLFYSVGIGQISSEVPQNLSASRPQDRQFILSSKKLLLSDSGFYLCAWSRGMRNEQFFGPGTRLTVL.

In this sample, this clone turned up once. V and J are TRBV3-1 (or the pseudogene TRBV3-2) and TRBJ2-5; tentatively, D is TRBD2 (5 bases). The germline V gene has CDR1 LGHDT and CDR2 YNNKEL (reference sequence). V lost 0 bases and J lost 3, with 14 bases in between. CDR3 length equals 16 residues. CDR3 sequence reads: CASSQDLGLLKETQYF. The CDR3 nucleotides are TGTGCCAGCAGCCAAGATCTTGGACTGTTAAAAGAGACCCAGTACTTC.

The CDR3 is CSASKQGDANQPQHF. CDR3 nucleotide sequence: TGCAGTGCTAGTAAACAGGGGGACGCCAATCAGCCCCAGCATTTT. V is TRBV20-1 and J is TRBJ1-5; 8 bases are a match to TRBD1. The CDR3 is 15 amino acids. Germline CDR1 is DFQATT and CDR2 is SNEGSKA (reference sequence). The J segment lost 3 bases and the V segment lost 3 bases, leaving 7 bases of the junction unmatched.

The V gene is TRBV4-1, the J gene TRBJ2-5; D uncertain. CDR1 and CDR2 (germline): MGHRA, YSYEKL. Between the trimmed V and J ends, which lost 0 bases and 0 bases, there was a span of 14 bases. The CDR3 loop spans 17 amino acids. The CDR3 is CASSQDKLESYQETQYF. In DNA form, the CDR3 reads TGCGCCAGCAGCCAAGATAAGCTAGAATCGTACCAAGAGACCCAGTACTTC.

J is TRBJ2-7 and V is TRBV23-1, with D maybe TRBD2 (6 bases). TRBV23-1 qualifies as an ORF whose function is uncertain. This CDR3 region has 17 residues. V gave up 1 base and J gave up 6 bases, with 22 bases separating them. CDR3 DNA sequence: TGCGCCAGCAGTCAATTTCCCCCCACAGCCCCCGGGAGCGAGCAGTACTTC. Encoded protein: CASSQFPPTAPGSEQYF.

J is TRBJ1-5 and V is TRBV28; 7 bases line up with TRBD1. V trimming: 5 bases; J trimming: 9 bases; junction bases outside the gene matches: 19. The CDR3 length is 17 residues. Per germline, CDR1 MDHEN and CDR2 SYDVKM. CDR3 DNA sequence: TGTGCCAGCAGTCTCCCCCCGACAGGGACCAAAATCAGGCCCCAGCATTTT. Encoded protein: CASSLPPTGTKIRPQHF.

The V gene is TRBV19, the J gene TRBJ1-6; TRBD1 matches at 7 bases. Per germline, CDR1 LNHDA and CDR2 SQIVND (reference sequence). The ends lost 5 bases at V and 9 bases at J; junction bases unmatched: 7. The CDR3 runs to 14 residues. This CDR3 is CASSLQGISSPLHF. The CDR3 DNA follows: TGTGCCAGTAGTTTACAGGGGATCAGTTCACCCCTCCACTTT.

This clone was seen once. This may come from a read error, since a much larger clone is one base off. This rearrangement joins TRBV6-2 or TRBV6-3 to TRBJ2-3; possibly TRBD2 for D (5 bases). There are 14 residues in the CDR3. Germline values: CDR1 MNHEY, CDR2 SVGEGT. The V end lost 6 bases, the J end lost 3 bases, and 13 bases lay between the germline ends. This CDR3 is CASSQDWRTDTQYF. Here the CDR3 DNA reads TGTGCCAGCAGCCAGGACTGGAGGACAGATACGCAGTATTTT.

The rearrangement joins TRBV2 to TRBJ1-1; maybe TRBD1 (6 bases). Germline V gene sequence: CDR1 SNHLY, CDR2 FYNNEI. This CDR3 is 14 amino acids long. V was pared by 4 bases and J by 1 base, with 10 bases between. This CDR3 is CASSVQGKNTEAFF. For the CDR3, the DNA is TGTGCCAGCAGTGTTCAGGGGAAGAACACTGAAGCTTTCTTT.

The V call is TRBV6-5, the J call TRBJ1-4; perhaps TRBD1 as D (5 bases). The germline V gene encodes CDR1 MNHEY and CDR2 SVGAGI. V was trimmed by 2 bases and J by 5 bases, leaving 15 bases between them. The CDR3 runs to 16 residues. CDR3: CASSYRRTPQNEKLFF. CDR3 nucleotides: TGTGCCAGCAGTTACCGTAGGACACCTCAGAATGAAAAACTGTTTTTT.

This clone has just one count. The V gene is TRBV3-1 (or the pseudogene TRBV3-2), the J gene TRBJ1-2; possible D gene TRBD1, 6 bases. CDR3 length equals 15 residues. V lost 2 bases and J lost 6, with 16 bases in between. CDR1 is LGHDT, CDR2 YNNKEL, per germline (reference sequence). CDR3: CASSQRTSGTNGYTF. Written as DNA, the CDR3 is TGTGCCAGCAGCCAACGCACGAGCGGGACAAATGGCTACACCTTC.

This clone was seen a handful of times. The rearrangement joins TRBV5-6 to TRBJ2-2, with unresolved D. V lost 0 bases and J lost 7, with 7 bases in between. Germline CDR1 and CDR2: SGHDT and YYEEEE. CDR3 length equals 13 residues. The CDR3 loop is CASSLGFGGELFF. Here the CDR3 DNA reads TGTGCCAGCAGCTTGGGATTCGGCGGGGAGCTGTTTTTT.

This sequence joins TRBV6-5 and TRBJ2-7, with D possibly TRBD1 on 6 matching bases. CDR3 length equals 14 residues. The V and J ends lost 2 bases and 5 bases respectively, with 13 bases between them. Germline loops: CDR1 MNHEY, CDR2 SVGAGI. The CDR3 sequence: CASSYEQGGDEQYF. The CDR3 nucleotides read TGTGCCAGCAGTTACGAACAGGGTGGTGACGAGCAGTACTTC.

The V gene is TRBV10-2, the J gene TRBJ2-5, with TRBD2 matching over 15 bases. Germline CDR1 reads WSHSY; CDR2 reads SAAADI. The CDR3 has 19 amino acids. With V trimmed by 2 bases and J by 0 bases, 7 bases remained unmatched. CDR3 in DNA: TGCGCCAGCAGTGAGGGACTAGCGGGAGGGAAGGGAAACCAAGAGACCCAGTACTTC. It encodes CASSEGLAGGKGNQETQYF.

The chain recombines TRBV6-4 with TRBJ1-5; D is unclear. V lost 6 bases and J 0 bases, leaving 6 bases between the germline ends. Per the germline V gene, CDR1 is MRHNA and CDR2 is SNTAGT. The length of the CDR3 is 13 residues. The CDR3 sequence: CASSLFSNQPQHF. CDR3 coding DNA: TGTGCCAGCAGCTTATTTAGCAATCAGCCCCAGCATTTT.